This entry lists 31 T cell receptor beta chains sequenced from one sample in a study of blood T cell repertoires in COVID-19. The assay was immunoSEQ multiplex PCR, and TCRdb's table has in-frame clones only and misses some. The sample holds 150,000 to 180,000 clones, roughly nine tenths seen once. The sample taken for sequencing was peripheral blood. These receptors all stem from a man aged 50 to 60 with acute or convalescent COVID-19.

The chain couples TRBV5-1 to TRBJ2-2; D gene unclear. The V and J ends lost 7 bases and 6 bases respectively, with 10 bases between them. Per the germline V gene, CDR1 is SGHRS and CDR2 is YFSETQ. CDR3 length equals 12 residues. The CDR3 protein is CASGVAPGELFF. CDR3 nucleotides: TGCGCCAGCGGTGTTGCGCCCGGGGAGCTGTTTTTT.

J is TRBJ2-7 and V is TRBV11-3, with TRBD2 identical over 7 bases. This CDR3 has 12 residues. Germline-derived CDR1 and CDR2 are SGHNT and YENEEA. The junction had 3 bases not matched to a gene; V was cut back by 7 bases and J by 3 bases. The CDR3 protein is CASIERGYEQYF. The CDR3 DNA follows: TGTGCCAGCATAGAGCGGGGCTACGAGCAGTACTTC.

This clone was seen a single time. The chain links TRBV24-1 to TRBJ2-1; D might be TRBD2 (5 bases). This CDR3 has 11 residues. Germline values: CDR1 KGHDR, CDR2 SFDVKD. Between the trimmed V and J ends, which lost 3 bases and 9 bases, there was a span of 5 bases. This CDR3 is CATSDRGEQFF. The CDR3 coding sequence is TGTGCCACCAGTGATCGGGGTGAGCAGTTCTTC.

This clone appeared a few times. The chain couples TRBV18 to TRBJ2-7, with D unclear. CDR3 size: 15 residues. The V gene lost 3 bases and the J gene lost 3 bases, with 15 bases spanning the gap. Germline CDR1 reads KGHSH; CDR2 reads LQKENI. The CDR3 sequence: CASSPEPGLDYEQYF. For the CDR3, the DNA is TGTGCCAGCTCACCGGAGCCGGGTCTTGACTACGAGCAGTACTTC.

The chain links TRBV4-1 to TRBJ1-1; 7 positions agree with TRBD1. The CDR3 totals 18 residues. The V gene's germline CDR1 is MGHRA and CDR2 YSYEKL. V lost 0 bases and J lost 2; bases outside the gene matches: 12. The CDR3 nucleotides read TGCGCCAGCAGCCAAGATCGGTACTCCGGGACAGCAAACACTGAAGCTTTCTTT. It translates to CASSQDRYSGTANTEAFF.

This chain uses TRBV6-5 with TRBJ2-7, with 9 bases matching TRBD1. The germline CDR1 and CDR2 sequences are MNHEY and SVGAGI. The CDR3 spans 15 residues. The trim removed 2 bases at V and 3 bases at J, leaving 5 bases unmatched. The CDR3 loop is CASSYAPGQGYEQYF. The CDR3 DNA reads TGTGCCAGCAGTTACGCTCCGGGACAGGGCTACGAGCAGTACTTC.

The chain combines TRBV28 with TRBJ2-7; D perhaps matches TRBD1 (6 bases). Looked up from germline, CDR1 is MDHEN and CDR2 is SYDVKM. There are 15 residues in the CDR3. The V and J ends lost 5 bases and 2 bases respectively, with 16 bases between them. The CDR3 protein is CASSPPTGTTYEQYF. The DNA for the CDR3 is TGTGCCAGCAGTCCCCCAACCGGGACAACCTACGAGCAGTACTTC.

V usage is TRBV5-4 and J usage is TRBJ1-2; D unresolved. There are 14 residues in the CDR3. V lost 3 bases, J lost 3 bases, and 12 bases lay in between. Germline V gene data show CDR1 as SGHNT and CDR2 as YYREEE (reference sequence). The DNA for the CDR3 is TGTGCCAGCAGCTCTGGTCGGGGTGACTATGGCTACACCTTC. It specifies CASSSGRGDYGYTF.

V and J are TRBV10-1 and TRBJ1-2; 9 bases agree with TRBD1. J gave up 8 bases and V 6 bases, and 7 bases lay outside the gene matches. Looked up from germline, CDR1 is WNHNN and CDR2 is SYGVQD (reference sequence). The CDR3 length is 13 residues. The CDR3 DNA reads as TGCGCCAGCAGGCCTACAGGGGGCGAGGGCTACACCTTC. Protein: CASRPTGGEGYTF.

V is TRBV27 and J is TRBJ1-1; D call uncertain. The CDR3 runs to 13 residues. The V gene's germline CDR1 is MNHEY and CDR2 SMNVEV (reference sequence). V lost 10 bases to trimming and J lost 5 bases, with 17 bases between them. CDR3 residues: CATSGILGTEAFF. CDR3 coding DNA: TGTGCCACCTCCGGGATCCTGGGTACTGAAGCTTTCTTT.

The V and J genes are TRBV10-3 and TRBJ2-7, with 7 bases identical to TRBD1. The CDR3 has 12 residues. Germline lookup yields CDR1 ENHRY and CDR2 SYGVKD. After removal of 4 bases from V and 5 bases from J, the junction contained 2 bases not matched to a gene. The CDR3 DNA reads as TGTGCCATCAGTGCGACAGGGCACGAGCAGTACTTC. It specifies CAISATGHEQYF.

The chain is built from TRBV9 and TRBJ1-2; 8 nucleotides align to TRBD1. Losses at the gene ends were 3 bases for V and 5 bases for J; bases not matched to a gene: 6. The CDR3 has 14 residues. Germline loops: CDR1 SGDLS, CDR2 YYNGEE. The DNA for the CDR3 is TGTGCCAGCAGCGCAGGGGGCGCAGATTATGGCTACACCTTC. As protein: CASSAGGADYGYTF.

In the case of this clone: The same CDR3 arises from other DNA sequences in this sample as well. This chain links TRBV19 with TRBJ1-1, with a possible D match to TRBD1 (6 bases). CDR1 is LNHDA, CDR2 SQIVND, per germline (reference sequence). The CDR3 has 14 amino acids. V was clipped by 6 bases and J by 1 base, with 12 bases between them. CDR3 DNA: TGTGCCAGTAGCTTACAGGGAAGGAACACTGAAGCTTTCTTT. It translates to CASSLQGRNTEAFF.

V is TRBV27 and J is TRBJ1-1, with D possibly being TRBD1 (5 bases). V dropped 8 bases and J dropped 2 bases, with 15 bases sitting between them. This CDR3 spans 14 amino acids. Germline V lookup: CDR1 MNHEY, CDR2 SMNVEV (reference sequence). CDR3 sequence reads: CASLGGEINTEAFF. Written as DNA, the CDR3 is TGTGCCAGCCTGGGGGGGGAAATTAACACTGAAGCTTTCTTT.

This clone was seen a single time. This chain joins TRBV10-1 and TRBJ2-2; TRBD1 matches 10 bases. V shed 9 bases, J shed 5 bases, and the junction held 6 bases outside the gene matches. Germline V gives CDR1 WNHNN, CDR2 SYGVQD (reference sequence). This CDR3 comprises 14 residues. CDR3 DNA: TGCGCCAGTTCCCGGGACAGGGGAACCGGGGAGCTGTTTTTT. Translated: CASSRDRGTGELFF.

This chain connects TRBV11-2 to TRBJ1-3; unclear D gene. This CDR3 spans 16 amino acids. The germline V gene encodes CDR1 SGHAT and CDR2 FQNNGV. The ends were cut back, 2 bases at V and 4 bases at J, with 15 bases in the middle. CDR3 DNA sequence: TGTGCCAGCAGCTTAAAGTCAGGCTCGGAAGGAAACACCATATATTTT. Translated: CASSLKSGSEGNTIYF.

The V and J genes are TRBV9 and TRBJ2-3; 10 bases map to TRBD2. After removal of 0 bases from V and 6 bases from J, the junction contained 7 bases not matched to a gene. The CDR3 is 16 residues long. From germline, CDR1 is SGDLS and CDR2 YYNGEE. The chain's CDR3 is CASSVGGAGGSDTQYF. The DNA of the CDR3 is TGTGCCAGCAGCGTAGGAGGAGCGGGGGGGTCGGATACGCAGTATTTT.

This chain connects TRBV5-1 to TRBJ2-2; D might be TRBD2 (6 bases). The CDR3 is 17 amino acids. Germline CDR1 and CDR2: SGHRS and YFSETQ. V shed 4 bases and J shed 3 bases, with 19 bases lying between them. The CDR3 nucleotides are TGCGCCAGCAGCATAACTTTGGGGTGGAGGGACACCGGGGAGCTGTTTTTT. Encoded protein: CASSITLGWRDTGELFF.

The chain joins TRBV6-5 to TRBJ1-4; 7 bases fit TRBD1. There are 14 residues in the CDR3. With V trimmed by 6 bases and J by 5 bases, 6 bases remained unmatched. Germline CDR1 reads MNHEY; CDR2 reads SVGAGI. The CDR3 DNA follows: TGTGCCAGCAGCGAGGACAGGCTAAATGAAAAACTGTTTTTT. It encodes CASSEDRLNEKLFF.

The CDR3: CASSEDASGIHNEQFF. The CDR3 DNA follows: TGTGCCAGCAGTGAAGATGCTAGCGGCATTCACAATGAGCAGTTCTTC. The genes are TRBV2 and TRBJ2-1, with 7 bases that match TRBD2. After removal of 1 base from V and 5 bases from J, the junction contained 8 bases not matched to a gene. The germline CDR1 and CDR2 sequences are SNHLY and FYNNEI. The length of the CDR3 is 16 residues.

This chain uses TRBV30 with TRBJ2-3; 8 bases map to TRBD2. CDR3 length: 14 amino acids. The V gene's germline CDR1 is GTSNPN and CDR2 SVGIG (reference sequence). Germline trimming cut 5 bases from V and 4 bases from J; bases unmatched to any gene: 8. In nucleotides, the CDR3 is TGTGCCTGGCGGGACGCAGCGGGGGCAGATACGCAGTATTTT. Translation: CAWRDAAGADTQYF.

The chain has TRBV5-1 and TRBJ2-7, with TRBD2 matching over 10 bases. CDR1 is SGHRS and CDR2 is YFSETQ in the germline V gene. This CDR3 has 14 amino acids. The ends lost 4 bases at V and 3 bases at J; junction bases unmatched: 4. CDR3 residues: CASSQASGSYEQYF. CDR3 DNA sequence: TGCGCCAGCAGCCAGGCTAGCGGGAGCTACGAGCAGTACTTC.

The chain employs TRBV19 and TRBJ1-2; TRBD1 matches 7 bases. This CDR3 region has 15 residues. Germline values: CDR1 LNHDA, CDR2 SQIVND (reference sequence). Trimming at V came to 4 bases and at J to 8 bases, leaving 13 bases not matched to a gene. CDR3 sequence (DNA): TGTGCCAGTAGTAAACCCGGGACAGCCTTTGGGGGCTACACCTTC. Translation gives CASSKPGTAFGGYTF.

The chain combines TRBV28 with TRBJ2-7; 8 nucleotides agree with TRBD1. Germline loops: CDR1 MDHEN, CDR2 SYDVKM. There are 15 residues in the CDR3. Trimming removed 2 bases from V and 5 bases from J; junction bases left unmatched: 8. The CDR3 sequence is CASSLAQGAHDEQYF. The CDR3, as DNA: TGTGCCAGCAGTTTAGCCCAGGGGGCGCATGACGAGCAGTACTTC.

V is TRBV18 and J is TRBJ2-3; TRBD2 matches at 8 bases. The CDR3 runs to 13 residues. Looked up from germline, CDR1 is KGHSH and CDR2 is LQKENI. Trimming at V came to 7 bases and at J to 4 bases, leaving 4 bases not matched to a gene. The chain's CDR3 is CASFPGRADTQYF. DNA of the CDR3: TGTGCCAGCTTCCCCGGGAGGGCAGATACGCAGTATTTT.

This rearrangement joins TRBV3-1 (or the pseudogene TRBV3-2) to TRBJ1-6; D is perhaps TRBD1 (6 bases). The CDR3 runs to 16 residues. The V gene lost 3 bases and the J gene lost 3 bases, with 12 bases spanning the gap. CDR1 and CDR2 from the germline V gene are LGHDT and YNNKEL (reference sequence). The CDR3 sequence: CASSHAQGNYNSPLHF. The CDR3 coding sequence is TGTGCCAGCAGCCACGCGCAGGGGAACTATAATTCACCCCTCCACTTT.

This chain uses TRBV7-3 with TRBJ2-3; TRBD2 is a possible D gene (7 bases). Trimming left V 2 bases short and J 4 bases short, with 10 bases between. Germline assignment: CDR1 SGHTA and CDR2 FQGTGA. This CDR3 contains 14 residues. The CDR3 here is CASSLGGGADTQYF. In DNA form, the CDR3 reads TGTGCCAGCAGCTTAGGCGGGGGCGCAGATACGCAGTATTTT.

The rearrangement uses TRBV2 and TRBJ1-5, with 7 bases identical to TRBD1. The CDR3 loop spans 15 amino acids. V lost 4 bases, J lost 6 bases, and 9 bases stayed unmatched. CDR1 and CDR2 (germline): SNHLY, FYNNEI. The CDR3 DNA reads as TGTGCCAGCAGTGTGCGCGGGACAGCAGCTCAGCCCCAGCATTTT. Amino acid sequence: CASSVRGTAAQPQHF.

CDR3 DNA sequence: TGTGCCAGCAGTTATTTCGGAGCTTGGGGGGACAATGAGCAGTTCTTC. Its translation is CASSYFGAWGDNEQFF. The V and J genes are TRBV6-2 or TRBV6-3 and TRBJ2-1, with D possibly matching TRBD2 (6 bases). The CDR3 covers 16 residues. Trimming cost V 3 bases and J 5 bases, with 17 bases left between them. Germline CDR1 MNHEY, CDR2 SVGEGT.

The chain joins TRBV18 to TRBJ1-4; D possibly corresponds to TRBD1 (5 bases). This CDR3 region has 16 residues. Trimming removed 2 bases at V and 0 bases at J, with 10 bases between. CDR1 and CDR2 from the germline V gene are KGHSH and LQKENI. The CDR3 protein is CASSPGATSTNEKLFF. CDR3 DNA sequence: TGTGCCAGCTCACCAGGGGCAACCTCAACTAATGAAAAACTGTTTTTT.

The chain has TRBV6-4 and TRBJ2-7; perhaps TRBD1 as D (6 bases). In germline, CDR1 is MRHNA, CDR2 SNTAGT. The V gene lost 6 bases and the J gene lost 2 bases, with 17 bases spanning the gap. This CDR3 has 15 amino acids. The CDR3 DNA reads TGTGCCAGCAGGACCGGACAGCCGCTAACCTACGAGCAGTACGTC. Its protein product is CASRTGQPLTYEQYV.